A selection of T cell receptor beta chains follows, all from one sample in a study of T cells in Graves' hyperthyroidism and ophthalmopathy. MiXCR, run by TCRdb on the multiplex PCR reads, gives a single entry per CDR3 protein. This sample has 370,000 or so distinct CDR3 sequences, with approximately 13% found just once. Sequenced sample: blood. Every receptor here comes from a man younger than 40 with Graves' hyperthyroidism that later progressed to Graves' ophthalmopathy. CDR3s include the opening cysteine and the closing phenylalanine or tryptophan. Each record gives: D gene, clone size, V gene, J gene, CDR3 DNA, CDR3 protein. D genes are given only for firm matches. Expanded clones get a size class; other rows say once, few or many, or leave the size out.

-	many	TRBV28	TRBJ1-2	TGTGCCAGCAGTTTATCCCAATATGGCTACACCTTC	CASSLSQYGYTF
TRBD1	many	TRBV7-2	TRBJ2-5	TGTGCCAGCAGCTTAGGACAGGGGTCACCACAAGAGACCCAGTACTTC	CASSLGQGSPQETQYF
TRBD1	many	TRBV12-3/TRBV12-4	TRBJ1-2	TGTGCCAGCAGTCCCCGACAGGGGGGAAACTATGGCTACACCTTC	CASSPRQGGNYGYTF
-	-	TRBV20-1	TRBJ2-5	TGCAGTGGTTTAACTCAGTACCAAGAGACCCAGTACTTC	CSGLTQYQETQYF
-	-	TRBV4-2	TRBJ1-6	TGTGCCAGCAGCCAAGAATCCGGGAAATATAATTCACCCCTCCACTTT	CASSQESGKYNSPLHF
TRBD2	-	TRBV12-3/TRBV12-4	TRBJ2-2	TGTGCCAGCATCCTCGGACTAGCGGGGACCGGGGAGCTGTTTTTT	CASILGLAGTGELFF
TRBD2	many	TRBV2	TRBJ2-1	TGTGCCAGCAGTGTGGGACTAGGCTCCTACAATGAGCAGTTCTTC	CASSVGLGSYNEQFF
-	many	TRBV6-2/TRBV6-3	TRBJ1-5	TGTGCCAGCAGTTACACCGAGGGTGGGGGCTGGCAGCCCCAGCATTTT	CASSYTEGGGWQPQHF
-	many	TRBV30	TRBJ1-5	TGTGCCTGGAGTCAAGGGCCCGATGACTTGGGGCCCCAGCATTTT	CAWSQGPDDLGPQHF
TRBD1	many	TRBV5-1	TRBJ1-1	TGTGCCAGCAGTCCCGGGACAGGGAACACTGAAGCTTTCTTT	CASSPGTGNTEAFF
-	-	TRBV6-1	TRBJ1-2	TGTGCCAGCAGTACAAGGGTAGATGGCTACACCTTC	CASSTRVDGYTF
TRBD1	many	TRBV11-2	TRBJ2-5	TGTGCCAGCAGCTTGGACAGGGGGCGGAGGGAGACCCAGTACTTC	CASSLDRGRRETQYF
-	-	TRBV5-1	TRBJ2-6	TGCGCCAGCAGCTTGGAGTCGCTAGCTGCTGGGGCCAACGTCCTGACTTTC	CASSLESLAAGANVLTF
-	-	TRBV6-5	TRBJ2-5	TGTGCCAGCAGTTACTCGGTGCGAGGGGAGACCCAGTACTTC	CASSYSVRGETQYF
TRBD1	few	TRBV19	TRBJ2-2	TGTGTAGTGACAGGGCGGACCGGGGAGCTGTTTTTT	CVVTGRTGELFF
TRBD2	many	TRBV7-9	TRBJ2-1	TGTGCCAGCAGCAAGAGACTAGCTCCCTACAATGAGCAGTTCTTC	CASSKRLAPYNEQFF
-	many	TRBV28	TRBJ2-2	TGTGCCAGCATGGGTAACACCGGGGAGCTGTTTTTT	CASMGNTGELFF
-	many	TRBV18	TRBJ2-5	TGTGCCAGCTCACCGGCAGGGGTACAAGAGACCCAGTACTTC	CASSPAGVQETQYF
-	-	TRBV3-1	TRBJ1-2	TGTGCCAGCAGCCAAGATTTCGGGGCTGGGGGCTACACCTTC	CASSQDFGAGGYTF
-	-	TRBV7-9	TRBJ1-1	TGTGCCAGCAGCCCCCCATCCGGGACTGGGAACACTGAAGCTTTCTTT	CASSPPSGTGNTEAFF
TRBD1	-	TRBV10-3	TRBJ2-5	TGTGCCATCAAACAGGGGGGAGAGACCCAGTACTTC	CAIKQGGETQYF
TRBD2	-	TRBV6-5	TRBJ2-2	TGTGCCAGCAGTTACCCTAGCGGGAACACCGGGGAGCTGTTTTTT	CASSYPSGNTGELFF
TRBD2	-	TRBV5-1	TRBJ2-1	TGCGCCAGCACCCGCACTAGCGGACAATACAATGAGCAGTTCTTC	CASTRTSGQYNEQFF
TRBD1	many	TRBV27	TRBJ2-1	TGTGCCAGCAGTCGGACAGGCAATGAGCAGTTCTTC	CASSRTGNEQFF
-	few	TRBV6-1	TRBJ2-7	TGTGCCAGCAGTCCAGCGAGATCAACGGGGGAGCAGTACTTC	CASSPARSTGEQYF
-	few	TRBV6-1	TRBJ2-6	TGTGCCAGCATTCTTCACTCTGGGGCCAACGTCCTGACTTTC	CASILHSGANVLTF
TRBD1	many	TRBV27	TRBJ1-2	TGTGCCAGCAGTTTCGGGACAGGGGTCGGCTACACCTTC	CASSFGTGVGYTF
-	few	TRBV6-1	TRBJ1-2	TGTGCCAGCACTTCATGGGGAGGCTACACCTTC	CASTSWGGYTF
-	-	TRBV29-1	TRBJ2-3	TGCAGCGTTGAAGATGGACGTGGAGGGATTAATACGCAGTATTTT	CSVEDGRGGINTQYF
TRBD1	few	TRBV4-1	TRBJ1-6	TGCGCCAGCAGCCAAGGCAGGGGGGGGTCACCCCTCCACTTT	CASSQGRGGSPLHF
-	-	TRBV10-3	TRBJ2-7	TGTGCCATCAGTGAAGGCTCGAGGGTGGGGGAAGAGCAGTACTTC	CAISEGSRVGEEQYF
-	many	TRBV14	TRBJ1-1	TGTGCCAGCAGCCAAGATATTCAGTCGAAAGCTTTCTTT	CASSQDIQSKAFF
TRBD1	-	TRBV5-4	TRBJ2-4	TGTGCCAGCAGCCGGGGGACAGGGGGCGCTCCCAAAAACATTCAGTACTTC	CASSRGTGGAPKNIQYF
TRBD1	once	TRBV6-2/TRBV6-3	TRBJ1-4	TGTGCCAGCAGTTACTCAACAGGGGAGGTCGGTGAAAAACTGTTTTTT	CASSYSTGEVGEKLFF
TRBD2	-	TRBV2	TRBJ2-7	TGTGCCAGCAGTGATTTCCCTAGCGGGGGGATTTACGAGCAGTACTTC	CASSDFPSGGIYEQYF
-	-	TRBV6-6	TRBJ1-6	TGTGCCAGCAGTTACTCGTCGCTCCTAAAGAATTCACCCCTCCACTTT	CASSYSSLLKNSPLHF
-	many	TRBV7-2	TRBJ1-1	TGTGCCAGCAGCTTAGAATCTTGGACTGAAGCTTTCTTT	CASSLESWTEAFF
-	-	TRBV5-6	TRBJ1-3	TGTGCCAGCAGCTTGATTCGTGGGCAGGGAGTCGACAAAAACACCATATATTTT	CASSLIRGQGVDKNTIYF
TRBD2	few	TRBV6-5	TRBJ2-1	TGTGCCAGCAGTTACGCGACTAGCGGAAATGAGCAGTTCTTC	CASSYATSGNEQFF
TRBD1	many	TRBV28	TRBJ1-2	TGTGCCAGCACTAGTGTAGGACAGGGGGCGCGGGGCTACACCTTC	CASTSVGQGARGYTF
-	-	TRBV4-1	TRBJ1-2	TGCGACAGCAGCCAAATAACAGGGAGCCTTGGCTACACCTTC	CDSSQITGSLGYTF
-	-	TRBV5-6	TRBJ1-2	TGTGCCAGCAGCCCCGGAGTGGGAAACTATGGCTACACCTTC	CASSPGVGNYGYTF
-	-	TRBV12-3/TRBV12-4	TRBJ2-7	TGTGCCAGCAGTTGGGCCCCGGGGTCCTCCTACGAGCAGTACTTC	CASSWAPGSSYEQYF
-	-	TRBV4-1	TRBJ2-7	TGCGCCAGCAGCCACCAACAGGGCTCCTACGAGCAGTACTTC	CASSHQQGSYEQYF
TRBD1	few	TRBV28	TRBJ1-5	TGTGCCAGCAGTTTATTAGGGGGCTATCAGCCCCAGCATTTT	CASSLLGGYQPQHF
-	many	TRBV19	TRBJ1-1	TGTGCCAGTAGTTCCGAACAGACTTTGAACACTGAAGCTTTCTTT	CASSSEQTLNTEAFF
TRBD1	many	TRBV5-1	TRBJ1-5	TGCGCCAGCAGCCCTGGTTTGGACAGGGGTCAGCCCCAGCATTTT	CASSPGLDRGQPQHF
TRBD1	many	TRBV6-1	TRBJ1-4	TGTGCCAGCAGTTTGACAGGGGTTGGCACTAATGAAAAACTGTTTTTT	CASSLTGVGTNEKLFF
TRBD1	many	TRBV5-1	TRBJ2-5	TGCGCCAGCAGAGCAGGGGGCACGGAGACCCAGTACTTC	CASRAGGTETQYF